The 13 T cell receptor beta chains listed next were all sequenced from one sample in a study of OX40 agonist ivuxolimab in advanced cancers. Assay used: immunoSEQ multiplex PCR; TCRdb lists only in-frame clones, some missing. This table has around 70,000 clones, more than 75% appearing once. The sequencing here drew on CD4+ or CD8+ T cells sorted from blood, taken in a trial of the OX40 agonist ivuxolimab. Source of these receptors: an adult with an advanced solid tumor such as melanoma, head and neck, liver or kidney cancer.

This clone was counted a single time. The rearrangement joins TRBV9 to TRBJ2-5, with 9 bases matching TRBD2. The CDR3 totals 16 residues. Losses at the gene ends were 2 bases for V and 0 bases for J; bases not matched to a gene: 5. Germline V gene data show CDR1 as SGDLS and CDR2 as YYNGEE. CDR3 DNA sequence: TGTGCCAGCAGCGTTATGAGCGGGGGGCACCAAGAGACCCAGTACTTC. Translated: CASSVMSGGHQETQYF. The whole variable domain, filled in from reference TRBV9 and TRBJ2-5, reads DSGVTQTPKHLITATGQRVTLRCSPRSGDLSVYWYQQSLDQGLQFLIQYYNGEERAKGNILERFSAQQFPDLHSELNLSSLELGDSALYFCASSVMSGGHQETQYFGPGTRLLVL.

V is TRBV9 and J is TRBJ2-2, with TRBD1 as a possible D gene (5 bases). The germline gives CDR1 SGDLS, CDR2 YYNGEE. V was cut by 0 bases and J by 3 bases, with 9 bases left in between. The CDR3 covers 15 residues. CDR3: CASSVETAYTGELFF. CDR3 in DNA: TGTGCCAGCAGCGTAGAGACAGCCTACACCGGGGAGCTGTTTTTT.

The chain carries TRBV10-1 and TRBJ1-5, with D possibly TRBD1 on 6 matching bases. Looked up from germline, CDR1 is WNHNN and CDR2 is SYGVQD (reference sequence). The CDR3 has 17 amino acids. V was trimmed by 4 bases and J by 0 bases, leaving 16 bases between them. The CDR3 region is CASSGPKGHYSNQPQHF. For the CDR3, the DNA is TGCGCCAGCAGTGGGCCGAAGGGACACTATAGCAATCAGCCCCAGCATTTT.

The CDR3 sequence is CASSDRQGYEQYF. Here the CDR3 DNA reads TGTGCCAGCAGTGATCGACAGGGGTACGAGCAGTACTTC. This chain uses TRBV6-5 with TRBJ2-7; 8 nucleotides match TRBD1. The junction had 4 bases not matched to a gene; V was cut back by 5 bases and J by 4 bases. CDR3 size: 13 residues. From germline, CDR1 is MNHEY and CDR2 SVGAGI.

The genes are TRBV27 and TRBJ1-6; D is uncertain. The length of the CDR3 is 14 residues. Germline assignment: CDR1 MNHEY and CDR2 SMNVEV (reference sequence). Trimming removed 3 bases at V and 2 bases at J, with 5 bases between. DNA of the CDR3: TGTGCCAGCAGTTTCCAACCCTATAATTCACCCCTCCACTTT. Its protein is CASSFQPYNSPLHF.

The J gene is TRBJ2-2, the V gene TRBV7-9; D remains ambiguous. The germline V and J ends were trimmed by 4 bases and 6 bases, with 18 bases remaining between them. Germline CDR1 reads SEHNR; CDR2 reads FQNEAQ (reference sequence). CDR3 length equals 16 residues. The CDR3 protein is CASSSVMGPNSGELFF. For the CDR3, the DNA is TGTGCCAGCAGCTCAGTAATGGGTCCTAATTCCGGGGAGCTGTTTTTT.

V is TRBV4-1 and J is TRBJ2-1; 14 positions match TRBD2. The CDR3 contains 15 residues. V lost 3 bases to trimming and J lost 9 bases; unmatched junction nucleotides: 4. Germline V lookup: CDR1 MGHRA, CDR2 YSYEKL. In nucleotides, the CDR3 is TGCGCCAGCAGCCAGGGGACTAGCGGGGGTGGTGAGCAGTTCTTC. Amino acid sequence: CASSQGTSGGGEQFF.

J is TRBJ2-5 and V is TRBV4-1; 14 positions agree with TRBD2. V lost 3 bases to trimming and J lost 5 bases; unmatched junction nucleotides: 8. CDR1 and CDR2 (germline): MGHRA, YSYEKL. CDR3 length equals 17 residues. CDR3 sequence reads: CASSQGRTSGRSETQYF. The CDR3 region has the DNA TGCGCCAGCAGCCAGGGACGGACTAGCGGGAGGAGCGAGACCCAGTACTTC.

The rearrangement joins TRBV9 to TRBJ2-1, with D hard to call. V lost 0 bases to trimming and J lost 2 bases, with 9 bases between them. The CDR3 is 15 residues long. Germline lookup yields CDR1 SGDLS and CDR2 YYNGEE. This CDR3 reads CASSVGSSPYNEQFF. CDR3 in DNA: TGTGCCAGCAGCGTAGGATCCTCCCCCTACAATGAGCAGTTCTTC.

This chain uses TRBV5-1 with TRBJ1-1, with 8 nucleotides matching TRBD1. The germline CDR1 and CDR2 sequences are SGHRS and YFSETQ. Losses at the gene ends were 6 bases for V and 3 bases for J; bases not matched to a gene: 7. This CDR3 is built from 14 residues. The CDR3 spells CASTRTGQDTEAFF. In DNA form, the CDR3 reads TGCGCCAGCACCCGGACAGGGCAGGACACTGAAGCTTTCTTT. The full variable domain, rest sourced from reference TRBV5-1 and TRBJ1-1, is KAGVTQTPRYLIKTRGQQVTLSCSPISGHRSVSWYQQTPGQGLQFLFEYFSETQRNKGNFPGRFSGRQFSNSRSEMNVSTLELGDSALYLCASTRTGQDTEAFFGQGTRLTVV.

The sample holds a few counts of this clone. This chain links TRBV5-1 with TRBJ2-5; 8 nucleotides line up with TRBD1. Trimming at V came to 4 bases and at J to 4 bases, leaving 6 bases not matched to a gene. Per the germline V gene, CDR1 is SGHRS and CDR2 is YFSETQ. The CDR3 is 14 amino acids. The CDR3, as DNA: TGCGCCAGCAGCACCGGACAGGGAGGAGAGACCCAGTACTTC. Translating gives CASSTGQGGETQYF.

The CDR3 spells CASSLMGNSNQPQHF. The CDR3 bases are TGCGCCAGCAGCTTGATGGGAAATAGCAATCAGCCCCAGCATTTT. The chain couples TRBV5-1 to TRBJ1-5, with D hard to call. The CDR3 consists of 15 residues. Germline CDR1 reads SGHRS; CDR2 reads YFSETQ. V lost 1 base, J lost 0 bases, and 8 bases lay in between.

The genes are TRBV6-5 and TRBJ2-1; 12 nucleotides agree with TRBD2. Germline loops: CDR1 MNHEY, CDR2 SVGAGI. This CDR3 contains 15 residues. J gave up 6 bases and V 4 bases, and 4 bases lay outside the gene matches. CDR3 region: CASSSSGGDFNEQFF. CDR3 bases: TGTGCCAGCAGTTCTAGCGGGGGGGATTTCAATGAGCAGTTCTTC.